Below are 26 T cell receptor beta chains sequenced from a single sample in a study of cytomegalovirus exposure and HLA in healthy donors. The repertoire was sequenced with immunoSEQ multiplex PCR; TCRdb's copy has only in-frame clones and lacks some. Of over 150,000 clones in the sample, about 90% were seen once. The sequenced sample was PBMCs. These receptors were collected from a woman aged 25-40 years in good health and CMV-seronegative.

In its sample, this clone was seen a few times. V gene TRBV7-3 combines with J gene TRBJ2-1; 9 bases line up with TRBD2. V dropped 0 bases and J dropped 8; count of bases not matched to a gene: 8. The CDR3 is 16 amino acids. Germline CDR1 SGHTA, CDR2 FQGTGA. The CDR3 coding sequence is TGTGCCAGCAGCTTAACGCTGTCTAGCGGGGCCTATGAGCAGTTCTTC. Its protein is CASSLTLSSGAYEQFF.

This clone has just one count. The chain employs TRBV7-2 and TRBJ2-2, with no clear D. Trimming took 1 base from V and 6 from J, leaving 6 bases between them. Germline loops: CDR1 SGHTA, CDR2 FQGNSA. The CDR3 runs to 13 residues. CDR3 protein: CASSLVPAGELFF. The CDR3 bases are TGTGCCAGCAGCTTAGTCCCGGCCGGGGAGCTGTTTTTT.

This clone was recorded once. V usage is TRBV11-2 and J usage is TRBJ2-7, with no clear D. The V and J ends lost 5 bases and 6 bases respectively, with 11 bases between them. Germline V gene sequence: CDR1 SGHAT, CDR2 FQNNGV. This CDR3 spans 12 amino acids. As DNA, the CDR3 is TGTGCCAGCAGCCACCCCCCCCTCGAGCAGTACTTC. This translates into CASSHPPLEQYF.

This clone was counted a few times. This chain connects TRBV7-3 to TRBJ2-2, with D hard to call. CDR1 and CDR2 (germline): SGHTA, FQGTGA. The V end lost 9 bases, the J end lost 5 bases, and 10 bases lay between the germline ends. This CDR3 contains 12 residues. CDR3 residues: CASTKGTGELFF. The CDR3, as DNA: TGTGCCAGTACTAAGGGTACCGGGGAGCTGTTTTTT.

The V gene is TRBV29-1, the J gene TRBJ1-5, with 9 bases identical to TRBD1. V shed 5 bases and J 0 bases; nucleotides not matched to a gene: 8. This CDR3 spans 16 amino acids. Germline CDR1 is SQVTM and CDR2 is ANQGSEA. The CDR3: CSVRQGGAYSNQPQHF. Here the CDR3 DNA reads TGCAGCGTTCGACAGGGGGGGGCCTATAGCAATCAGCCCCAGCATTTT.

This clone was seen just once. V and J are TRBV28 and TRBJ1-2, with 7 bases lining up with TRBD1. Germline lookup yields CDR1 MDHEN and CDR2 SYDVKM. The CDR3 covers 14 residues. J gave up 8 bases and V 6 bases, and 12 bases lay outside the gene matches. In DNA, the CDR3 is TGTGCCAGCAGCGGCGGGACAGCTTGGTGGGGCTACACCTTC. Amino acid sequence: CASSGGTAWWGYTF.

The gene calls are TRBV7-2 and TRBJ1-2; 9 positions agree with TRBD1. This CDR3 has 19 amino acids. Germline CDR1 is SGHTA and CDR2 is FQGNSA. V lost 5 bases to trimming and J lost 5 bases; unmatched junction nucleotides: 21. The CDR3 region has the DNA TGTGCCAGCAGCCCGAACCCCGTAATGTGGGGACAGGGAATATATGGCTACACCTTC. This translates into CASSPNPVMWGQGIYGYTF. The variable domain in full, completed from reference TRBV7-2 and TRBJ1-2, reads GAGVSQSPSNKVTEKGKDVELRCDPISGHTALYWYRQSLGQGLEFLIYFQGNSAPDKSGLPSDRFSAERTGGSVSTLTIQRTQQEDSAVYLCASSPNPVMWGQGIYGYTFGSGTRLTVV.

This chain connects TRBV28 to TRBJ2-7, with D possibly being TRBD2 (5 bases). The CDR3 has 15 residues. Per the germline V gene, CDR1 is MDHEN and CDR2 is SYDVKM. V was pared by 3 bases and J by 2 bases, with 14 bases between. DNA for the CDR3: TGTGCCAGCAGTTTTCTAGCCGGGGTAGCCTACGAGCAGTACTTC. Translated, it gives CASSFLAGVAYEQYF.

This clone showed up just a few times. The J gene is TRBJ2-3, the V gene TRBV5-6, with D unresolved. The ends were cut back, 0 bases at V and 6 bases at J, with 8 bases in the middle. Per the germline V gene, CDR1 is SGHDT and CDR2 is YYEEEE. The CDR3 length is 13 residues. The CDR3 region is CASSLEVADTQYF. The DNA for the CDR3 is TGTGCCAGCAGCTTGGAAGTTGCGGATACGCAGTATTTT. Combining the CDR3 with reference TRBV5-6 and TRBJ2-3 gives the whole variable domain DAGVTQSPTHLIKTRGQQVTLRCSPKSGHDTVSWYQQALGQGPQFIFQYYEEEERQRGNFPDRFSGHQFPNYSSELNVNALLLGDSALYLCASSLEVADTQYFGPGTRLTVL.

The gene calls are TRBV6-1 and TRBJ1-5; a possible D gene is TRBD1 (5 bases). V lost 9 bases and J lost 5, with 17 bases in between. The CDR3 contains 14 residues. The germline CDR1 and CDR2 sequences are MNHNS and SASEGT. As DNA, the CDR3 is TGTGCCAGTGCTCCGGGGGGGTTCGATCAGCCCCAGCATTTT. Encoded protein: CASAPGGFDQPQHF.

The chain links TRBV11-2 to TRBJ1-2; a possible D gene is TRBD1 (5 bases). The CDR3 sequence is 13 residues long. V lost 0 bases and J lost 7, with 9 bases in between. Germline values: CDR1 SGHAT, CDR2 FQNNGV. The CDR3 DNA reads TGTGCCAGCAGCTTAGAGTCGGGGACTGGCTACACCTTC. Protein product: CASSLESGTGYTF.

In its sample, this clone was seen a few times. This sequence joins TRBV4-3 and TRBJ1-2; weak D call: TRBD1 (6 bases). Trimming stripped 0 bases from V and 8 bases from J, with 22 bases between. Germline V gene data show CDR1 as LGHNA and CDR2 as YSLEER. CDR3 size: 17 residues. The CDR3 sequence is CASSQDPVGGVHRGYTF. CDR3 DNA sequence: TGCGCCAGCAGCCAAGATCCTGTGGGGGGCGTTCATCGAGGCTACACCTTC.

Here the CDR3 DNA reads TGCGCCAGCAGCGACGGACAGGGGCGAATACGGGGGCAGTTCTTC. This gives the protein CASSDGQGRIRGQFF. The rearrangement joins TRBV5-1 to TRBJ2-1; 9 nucleotides agree with TRBD1. V was clipped by 4 bases and J by 12 bases; unmatched bases: 14. Germline V lookup: CDR1 SGHRS, CDR2 YFSETQ. The CDR3 has 15 residues.

This sequence joins TRBV2 and TRBJ2-2; D ambiguous. Germline CDR1 SNHLY, CDR2 FYNNEI. The CDR3 runs 15 residues. V lost 4 bases and J lost 0, with 9 bases in between. CDR3 sequence (DNA): TGTGCCAGCAGTGCGGCCCGCGCGAACACCGGGGAGCTGTTTTTT. Protein product: CASSAARANTGELFF.

In its sample, this clone was seen a few times. This sequence joins TRBV7-2 and TRBJ1-5; TRBD1 matches 8 bases. The J segment lost 0 bases and the V segment lost 3 bases, leaving 4 bases of the junction unmatched. The germline gives CDR1 SGHTA, CDR2 FQGNSA. The CDR3 runs to 16 residues. In DNA, the CDR3 is TGTGCCAGCAGCTTGGGCAGGGGGCGTAGCAATCAGCCCCAGCATTTT. This gives the protein CASSLGRGRSNQPQHF.

This chain connects TRBV28 to TRBJ2-7; the match to TRBD1 covers 12 bases. Germline assignment: CDR1 MDHEN and CDR2 SYDVKM. The ends lost 7 bases at V and 5 bases at J; junction bases unmatched: 6. The CDR3 consists of 14 residues. The CDR3 DNA reads TGTGCCAGCACCCCGGGACAGGGGGCCCACGAGCAGTACTTC. It specifies CASTPGQGAHEQYF.

CDR3 coding DNA: TGTGCCAGCAGTCGCAGGGTGATTGAAAAACTGTTTTTT. Translating gives CASSRRVIEKLFF. V is TRBV2 and J is TRBJ1-4, with D possibly TRBD1 on 5 matching bases. V lost 5 bases and J lost 7, with 11 bases in between. This CDR3 region has 13 residues. The germline gives CDR1 SNHLY, CDR2 FYNNEI. Full variable domain (missing parts from reference TRBV2 and TRBJ1-4): EPEVTQTPSHQVTQMGQEVILRCVPISNHLYFYWYRQILGQKVEFLVSFYNNEISEKSEIFDDQFSVERPDGSNFTLKIRSTKLEDSAMYFCASSRRVIEKLFFGSGTQLSVL.

The chain recombines TRBV7-3 with TRBJ2-3; 8 bases align to TRBD1. This CDR3 contains 15 residues. Germline CDR1 and CDR2: SGHTA and FQGTGA. The junction had 7 bases not matched to a gene; V was cut back by 4 bases and J by 4 bases. The CDR3 loop is CASSSTGGQADTQYF. CDR3 coding DNA: TGTGCCAGCAGCTCCACAGGGGGTCAAGCAGATACGCAGTATTTT.

The chain carries TRBV19 and TRBJ1-4; TRBD1 might be the D (5 bases). The germline V gene encodes CDR1 LNHDA and CDR2 SQIVND (reference sequence). Trimming left V 6 bases short and J 2 bases short, with 10 bases between. This CDR3 has 14 amino acids. CDR3 DNA: TGTGCCAGTAGGCCAAGGGGCACTAATGAAAAACTGTTTTTT. Amino acid sequence: CASRPRGTNEKLFF.

The genes are TRBV20-1 and TRBJ2-7; D gene uncertain. CDR1 and CDR2 from the germline V gene are DFQATT and SNEGSKA (reference sequence). The CDR3 totals 10 residues. Trimming removed 5 bases at V and 3 bases at J, with 5 bases between. The CDR3 nucleotides read TGCAGTGCTGAGCACTACGAGCAGTACTTC. Protein: CSAEHYEQYF.

This rearrangement joins TRBV15 to TRBJ1-1, with TRBD1 as a possible D gene (6 bases). CDR1 LNHNV and CDR2 YYDKDF come from the germline V gene (reference sequence). V lost 2 bases to trimming and J lost 5 bases, with 12 bases between them. The CDR3 loop spans 14 amino acids. The CDR3 loop is CATSRRAQGTEAFF. The CDR3 region has the DNA TGTGCCACCAGCAGAAGGGCCCAGGGGACTGAAGCTTTCTTT.

The rearrangement uses TRBV7-9 and TRBJ2-7; D perhaps matches TRBD1 (6 bases). Germline loops: CDR1 SEHNR, CDR2 FQNEAQ (reference sequence). The V and J ends lost 5 bases and 3 bases respectively, with 11 bases between them. The CDR3 runs 13 residues. This CDR3 is CASSQDSLYEQYF. The CDR3 nucleotides read TGTGCCAGCAGCCAGGACAGTCTCTACGAGCAGTACTTC.

The CDR3 region has the DNA TGTGCCAGCAGCCAAGATATTGGCCAGGCAAGAGACCAGTACTTC. Protein product: CASSQDIGQARDQYF. The chain links TRBV4-2 to TRBJ2-5; D uncertain. The V and J ends lost 0 bases and 10 bases respectively, with 18 bases between them. In germline, CDR1 is LGHNA, CDR2 YNFKEQ. There are 15 residues in the CDR3.

The chain combines TRBV6-1 with TRBJ2-7; 7 nucleotides agree with TRBD1. V was pared by 3 bases and J by 2 bases, with 13 bases of the junction left unmatched. There are 17 residues in the CDR3. Germline CDR1 reads MNHNS; CDR2 reads SASEGT. In nucleotides, the CDR3 is TGTGCCAGCAGTGACCTCATAACAGGGGAAGAGACCTACGAGCAGTACTTC. Protein sequence: CASSDLITGEETYEQYF.

The chain uses TRBV7-2 and TRBJ1-2; D gene ambiguous. V lost 4 bases, J lost 8 bases, and 5 bases lay in between. The CDR3 contains 10 residues. Germline-derived CDR1 and CDR2 are SGHTA and FQGNSA. The CDR3 is CASSSLGYTF. The CDR3 DNA is TGTGCCAGCAGCTCTCTCGGCTACACCTTC.

The chain carries TRBV7-3 and TRBJ2-2; D possibly corresponds to TRBD2 (6 bases). The CDR3 consists of 17 residues. V was clipped by 5 bases and J by 0 bases, with 16 bases between them. The V gene's germline CDR1 is SGHTA and CDR2 FQGTGA. The CDR3 sequence is CASSHIGGIANTGELFF. The DNA for the CDR3 is TGTGCCAGCAGCCACATAGGAGGGATCGCGAACACCGGGGAGCTGTTTTTT.